This T cell receptor (beta chain) was documented in a study of T cell repertoires in cytomegalovirus infection. Whole-study context: Through public TCR beta signatures, both CMV infection and matching HLA type were indicated.

TCRdb fed the reads into MiXCR, producing one record per CDR3 protein. The sample comprises some 920,000 distinct CDR3 sequences, approximately 31% of which are singletons, and about an eighth rests with the top ten. Overall study results and limits: The response measured ex vivo was dominated by TCR beta clonotypes (HLA-C-restricted and CMV-specific).

For this clonotype: Its antigen is unidentified.

The CDR3 runs to 12 residues. V shed 7 bases and J shed 4 bases, with 8 bases lying between them. The sample consisted of cultured CD8+ T cells from PBMCs, taken from culture after CMV antigen stimulation. The clonotype was recovered from a human donor in good health (CMV status not recorded). Some clones in this sample may be carry-over from other donors' samples. V gene TRBV12-3 or TRBV12-4 combines with J gene TRBJ1-5, with a tentative D call TRBD1 (5 bases). CDR3 sequence: CASNQGNQPQHF. In DNA, the CDR3 is TGTGCCAGCAATCAGGGTAATCAGCCCCAGCATTTT.